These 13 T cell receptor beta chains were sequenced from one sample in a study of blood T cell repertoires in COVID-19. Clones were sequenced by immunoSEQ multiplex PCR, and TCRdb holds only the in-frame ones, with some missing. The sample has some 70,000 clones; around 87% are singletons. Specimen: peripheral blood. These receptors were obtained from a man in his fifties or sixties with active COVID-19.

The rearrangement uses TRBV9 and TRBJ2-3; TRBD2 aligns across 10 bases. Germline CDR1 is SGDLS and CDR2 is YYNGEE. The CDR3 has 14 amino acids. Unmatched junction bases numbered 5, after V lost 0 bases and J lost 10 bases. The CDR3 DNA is TGTGCCAGCAGCGTAGACACCCTAGCGGGGGCGCAGTATTTT. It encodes CASSVDTLAGAQYF. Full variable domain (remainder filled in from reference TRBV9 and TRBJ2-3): DSGVTQTPKHLITATGQRVTLRCSPRSGDLSVYWYQQSLDQGLQFLIQYYNGEERAKGNILERFSAQQFPDLHSELNLSSLELGDSALYFCASSVDTLAGAQYFGPGTRLTVL.

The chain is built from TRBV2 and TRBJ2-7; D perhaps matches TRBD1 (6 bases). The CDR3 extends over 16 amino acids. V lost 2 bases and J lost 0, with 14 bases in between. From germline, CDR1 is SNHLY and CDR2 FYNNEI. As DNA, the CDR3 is TGTGCCAGCAGTGAATCGAACAGGGCAAACTCCTACGAGCAGTACTTC. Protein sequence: CASSESNRANSYEQYF.

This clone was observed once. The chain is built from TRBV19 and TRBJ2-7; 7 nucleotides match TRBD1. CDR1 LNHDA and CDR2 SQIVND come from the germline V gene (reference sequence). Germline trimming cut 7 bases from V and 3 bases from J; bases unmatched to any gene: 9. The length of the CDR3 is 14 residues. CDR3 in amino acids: CASTAPGQIYEQYF. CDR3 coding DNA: TGTGCCAGTACCGCGCCGGGACAGATCTACGAGCAGTACTTC. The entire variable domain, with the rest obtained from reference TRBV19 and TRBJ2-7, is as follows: DGGITQSPKYLFRKEGQNVTLSCEQNLNHDAMYWYRQDPGQGLRLIYYSQIVNDFQKGDIAEGYSVSREKKESFPLTVTSAQKNPTAFYLCASTAPGQIYEQYFGPGTRLTVT.

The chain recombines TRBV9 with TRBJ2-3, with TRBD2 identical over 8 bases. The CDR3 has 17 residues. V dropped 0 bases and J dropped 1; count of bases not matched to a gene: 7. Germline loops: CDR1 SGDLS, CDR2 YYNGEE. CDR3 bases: TGTGCCAGCAGCGTAGGTGTCGGGGGGGGCCGCACAGATACGCAGTATTTT. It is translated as CASSVGVGGGRTDTQYF.

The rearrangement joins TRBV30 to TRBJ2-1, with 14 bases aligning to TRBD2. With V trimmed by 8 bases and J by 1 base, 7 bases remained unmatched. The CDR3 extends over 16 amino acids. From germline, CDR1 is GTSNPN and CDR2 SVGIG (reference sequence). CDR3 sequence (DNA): TGTGCCGGAAGGACTAGCGGGGGGAAGTCCTACAATGAGCAGTTCTTC. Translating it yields CAGRTSGGKSYNEQFF.

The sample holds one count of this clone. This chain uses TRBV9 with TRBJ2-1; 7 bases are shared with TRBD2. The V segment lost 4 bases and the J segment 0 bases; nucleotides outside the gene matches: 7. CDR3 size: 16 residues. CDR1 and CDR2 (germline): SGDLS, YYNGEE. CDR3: CASSYPGRGSYNEQFF. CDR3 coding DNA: TGTGCCAGCAGCTACCCGGGGAGGGGCTCCTACAATGAGCAGTTCTTC.

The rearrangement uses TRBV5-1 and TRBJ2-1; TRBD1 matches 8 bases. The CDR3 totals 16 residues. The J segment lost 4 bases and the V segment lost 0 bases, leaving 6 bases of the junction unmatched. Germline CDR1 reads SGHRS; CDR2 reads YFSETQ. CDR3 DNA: TGCGCCAGCAGCTTGGGGGCAGGGGGCATGTACAATGAGCAGTTCTTC. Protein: CASSLGAGGMYNEQFF.

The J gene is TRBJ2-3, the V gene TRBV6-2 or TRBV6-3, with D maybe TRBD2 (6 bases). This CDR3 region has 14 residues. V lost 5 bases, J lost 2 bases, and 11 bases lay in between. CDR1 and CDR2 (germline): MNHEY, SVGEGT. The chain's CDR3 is CASSRGLFTDTQYF. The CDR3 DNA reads TGTGCCAGCAGTCGAGGACTATTCACAGATACGCAGTATTTT.

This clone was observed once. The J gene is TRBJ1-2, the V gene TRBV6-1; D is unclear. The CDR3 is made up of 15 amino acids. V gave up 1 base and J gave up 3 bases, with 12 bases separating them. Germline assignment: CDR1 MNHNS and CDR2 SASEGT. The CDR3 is CASSEDGPGYYGYTF. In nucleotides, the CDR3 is TGTGCCAGCAGTGAAGATGGGCCTGGGTACTATGGCTACACCTTC.

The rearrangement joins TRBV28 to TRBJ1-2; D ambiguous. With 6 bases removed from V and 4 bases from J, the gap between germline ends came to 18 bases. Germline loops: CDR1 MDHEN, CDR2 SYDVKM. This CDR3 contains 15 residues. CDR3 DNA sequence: TGTGCCAGCAGCCCTCTCGGGGAAATGGGCTATGGCTACACCTTC. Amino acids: CASSPLGEMGYGYTF.

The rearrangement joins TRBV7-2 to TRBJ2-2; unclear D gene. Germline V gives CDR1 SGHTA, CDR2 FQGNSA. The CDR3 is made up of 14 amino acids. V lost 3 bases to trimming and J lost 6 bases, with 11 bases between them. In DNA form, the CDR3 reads TGTGCCAGCAGCTTCGGGTCGCCGGCCGGGGAGCTGTTTTTT. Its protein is CASSFGSPAGELFF.

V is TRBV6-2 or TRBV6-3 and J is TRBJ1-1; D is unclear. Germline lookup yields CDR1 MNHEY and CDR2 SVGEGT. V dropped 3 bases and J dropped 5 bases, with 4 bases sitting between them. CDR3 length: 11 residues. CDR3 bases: TGTGCCAGCAGTTATTTAACTGAAGCTTTCTTT. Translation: CASSYLTEAFF.

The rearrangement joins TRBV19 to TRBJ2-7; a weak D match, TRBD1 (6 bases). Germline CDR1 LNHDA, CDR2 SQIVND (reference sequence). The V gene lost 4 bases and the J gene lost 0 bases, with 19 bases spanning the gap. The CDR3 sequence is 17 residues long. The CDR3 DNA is TGTGCCAGTAGTACACCCATCACCGCCAGGGGCTCCTACGAGCAGTACTTC. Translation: CASSTPITARGSYEQYF.